The 31 T cell receptor beta chains presented below share a single source sample, sequenced in a study of PD-L1 blockade in urothelial cancer. Time point noted: pretreatment peripheral blood. Profiling relied on immunoSEQ multiplex PCR, and the TCRdb table lists in-frame clones only, not all of them. Of tens of thousands of clones listed, almost 90% are singletons. This specimen consisted of PBMCs, obtained around atezolizumab (anti-PD-L1) treatment. The receptors stem from a man aged 55 to 70 with urothelial cancer.

The chain uses TRBV7-9 and TRBJ2-7; the match to TRBD2 covers 14 bases. V trimming: 5 bases; J trimming: 3 bases; junction bases outside the gene matches: 3. In germline, CDR1 is SEHNR, CDR2 FQNEAQ (reference sequence). The CDR3 length is 15 residues. This CDR3 is CASSRGLAGGYEQYF. DNA for the CDR3: TGTGCCAGCAGCAGAGGACTAGCGGGGGGCTACGAGCAGTACTTC.

This clone has more than one count but fewer than ten. The DNA of the CDR3 is TGTGCCAGCAGTGAACGAGAGACAGGCTCCTACAATGAGCAGTTCTTC. It is translated as CASSERETGSYNEQFF. The chain employs TRBV6-1 and TRBJ2-1, with a tentative D call TRBD1 (6 bases). The CDR3 length is 16 residues. The V gene's germline CDR1 is MNHNS and CDR2 SASEGT. Trimming cost V 2 bases and J 0 bases, with 11 bases left between them.

J is TRBJ2-2 and V is TRBV19; the D is unclear. CDR3 length: 13 amino acids. V was clipped by 6 bases and J by 7 bases, with 12 bases between them. Germline lookup yields CDR1 LNHDA and CDR2 SQIVND (reference sequence). CDR3 in amino acids: CASRPARGGELFF. The CDR3 DNA sequence: TGTGCCAGTAGGCCGGCTAGAGGCGGGGAGCTGTTTTTT. The full variable domain, its missing parts supplied by reference TRBV19 and TRBJ2-2, is DGGITQSPKYLFRKEGQNVTLSCEQNLNHDAMYWYRQDPGQGLRLIYYSQIVNDFQKGDIAEGYSVSREKKESFPLTVTSAQKNPTAFYLCASRPARGGELFFGEGSRLTVL.

The chain links TRBV6-5 to TRBJ1-5, with no clear D. Germline-derived CDR1 and CDR2 are MNHEY and SVGAGI. The CDR3 is 13 amino acids. Trimming left V 6 bases short and J 7 bases short, with 13 bases between. Here the CDR3 reads CASSSQEDQPQHF. The DNA for the CDR3 is TGTGCCAGCAGCTCGCAGGAGGACCAGCCCCAGCATTTT.

J is TRBJ2-2 and V is TRBV19; TRBD1 matches at 7 bases. V trimming: 4 bases; J trimming: 7 bases; junction bases outside the gene matches: 12. In germline, CDR1 is LNHDA, CDR2 SQIVND (reference sequence). The CDR3 is 16 residues long. The CDR3 sequence is CASSTSGTVSVGELFF. CDR3 in DNA: TGTGCCAGTAGTACCTCCGGGACAGTATCGGTCGGGGAGCTGTTTTTT.

V is TRBV18 and J is TRBJ2-7, with 8 bases fitting TRBD1. CDR1 KGHSH and CDR2 LQKENI come from the germline V gene. V dropped 5 bases and J dropped 3; count of bases not matched to a gene: 6. The CDR3 length is 14 residues. CDR3: CASSAGTGLYEQYF. The CDR3 nucleotides are TGTGCCAGCTCAGCCGGGACAGGACTCTACGAGCAGTACTTC. Full variable domain (outside the CDR3, taken from reference TRBV18 and TRBJ2-7): NAGVMQNPRHLVRRRGQEARLRCSPMKGHSHVYWYRQLPEEGLKFMVYLQKENIIDESGMPKERFSAEFPKEGPSILRIQQVVRGDSAAYFCASSAGTGLYEQYFGPGTRLTVT.

V usage is TRBV28 and J usage is TRBJ1-3; D remains ambiguous. The length of the CDR3 is 16 residues. Trimming removed 7 bases at V and 7 bases at J, with 23 bases between. The germline gives CDR1 MDHEN, CDR2 SYDVKM. The CDR3 loop is CASTLGSARAVNTIYF. CDR3 nucleotide sequence: TGTGCCAGCACCCTAGGGTCGGCGCGGGCGGTTAACACCATATATTTT.

The chain combines TRBV29-1 with TRBJ2-3; perhaps TRBD1 as D (6 bases). The CDR3 has 13 amino acids. Germline assignment: CDR1 SQVTM and CDR2 ANQGSEA. Trimming cost V 7 bases and J 7 bases, with 18 bases left between them. This chain's CDR3 is CSALARTDNTQYF. In nucleotides, the CDR3 is TGCAGCGCACTGGCTCGGACAGATAATACGCAGTATTTT.

The gene calls are TRBV4-3 and TRBJ2-2, with TRBD1 as a possible D gene (6 bases). The CDR3 totals 17 residues. The germline V and J ends were trimmed by 0 bases and 4 bases, with 15 bases remaining between them. In germline, CDR1 is LGHNA, CDR2 YSLEER. CDR3 region: CASSQELGRGVTGELFF. The CDR3 bases are TGCGCCAGCAGCCAAGAGCTCGGCAGGGGCGTCACCGGGGAGCTGTTTTTT.

The chain employs TRBV19 and TRBJ2-1, with TRBD1 as a possible D gene (6 bases). The V end was cut by 1 base, the J end by 6 bases, with 7 bases between. The V gene's germline CDR1 is LNHDA and CDR2 SQIVND (reference sequence). CDR3 length equals 13 residues. CDR3 loop: CASSIGGGNEQFF. In DNA form, the CDR3 reads TGTGCCAGTAGTATAGGAGGGGGCAATGAGCAGTTCTTC.

V usage is TRBV7-2 and J usage is TRBJ2-7; D is possibly TRBD1 (5 bases). The CDR3 has 15 amino acids. Deletions cut 0 bases from V and 6 bases from J, with 15 bases between. CDR1 is SGHTA and CDR2 is FQGNSA in the germline V gene. The CDR3 here is CASSLAGAGLSEQYF. DNA for the CDR3: TGTGCCAGCAGCTTAGCAGGAGCAGGGCTTAGCGAGCAGTACTTC.

CDR3 region: CASSLGPVQGFDETQYF. DNA of the CDR3: TGTGCCAGCAGTTTGGGTCCGGTACAGGGGTTCGACGAGACCCAGTACTTC. This sequence joins TRBV28 and TRBJ2-5; 7 nucleotides match TRBD1. The CDR3 runs 17 residues. With V trimmed by 3 bases and J by 5 bases, 15 bases remained unmatched. Looked up from germline, CDR1 is MDHEN and CDR2 is SYDVKM.

The gene calls are TRBV30 and TRBJ2-1; D is perhaps TRBD2 (6 bases). V shed 0 bases and J shed 10 bases, with 22 bases lying between them. This CDR3 contains 16 residues. Germline CDR1 and CDR2: GTSNPN and SVGIG (reference sequence). CDR3 residues: CAWSVGFASATPEQFF. Here the CDR3 DNA reads TGTGCCTGGAGTGTTGGTTTCGCTAGCGCGACTCCAGAGCAGTTCTTC.

Only one count was recorded for this clone. V and J are TRBV9 and TRBJ2-3, with 8 bases that match TRBD1. The CDR3 covers 14 residues. Germline assignment: CDR1 SGDLS and CDR2 YYNGEE. Trimming removed 3 bases from V and 4 bases from J; junction bases left unmatched: 4. The CDR3: CASSDTTGADTQYF. In nucleotides, the CDR3 is TGTGCCAGCAGCGATACGACAGGGGCAGATACGCAGTATTTT.

The rearrangement joins TRBV5-1 to TRBJ2-3; maybe TRBD1 (6 bases). CDR3 length equals 15 residues. The V gene's germline CDR1 is SGHRS and CDR2 YFSETQ. With 0 bases removed from V and 2 bases from J, the gap between germline ends came to 10 bases. The CDR3 nucleotides are TGCGCCAGCAGCTTGGCGGGACACAACACAGATACGCAGTATTTT. Residues: CASSLAGHNTDTQYF.

This chain uses TRBV6-6 with TRBJ2-7; 9 bases match TRBD1. J gave up 4 bases and V 4 bases, and 8 bases lay outside the gene matches. The CDR3 extends over 15 amino acids. Germline V lookup: CDR1 MNHNY, CDR2 SVGAGI (reference sequence). CDR3 in amino acids: CASSFPGQGPYEQYF. In DNA, the CDR3 is TGTGCCAGCAGTTTCCCGGGACAGGGTCCTTACGAGCAGTACTTC.

CDR3 DNA: TGCGCCAGCAGTGAGTATCGACGGAGCGGCGCAATGAACACTGAAGCTTTCTTT. Translated: CASSEYRRSGAMNTEAFF. This rearrangement joins TRBV10-1 to TRBJ1-1; D unclear. The CDR3 contains 18 residues. In germline, CDR1 is WNHNN, CDR2 SYGVQD (reference sequence). Trimming removed 1 base from V and 0 bases from J, with 18 bases in between.

This clone turned up a few times. The chain employs TRBV6-6 and TRBJ2-5; D is possibly TRBD1 (6 bases). Germline CDR1 MNHNY, CDR2 SVGAGI (reference sequence). This CDR3 contains 16 residues. V lost 0 bases and J lost 2, with 13 bases in between. CDR3 residues: CASSYSIPTGQETQYF. The CDR3 nucleotides are TGTGCCAGCAGTTACTCGATTCCAACAGGGCAAGAGACCCAGTACTTC.

The V gene is TRBV7-2, the J gene TRBJ2-5; tentative D call: TRBD1 (5 bases). There are 13 residues in the CDR3. V was shortened by 0 bases and J by 5 bases, with 7 bases between the two germline ends. Germline V gene data show CDR1 as SGHTA and CDR2 as FQGNSA. The CDR3 DNA is TGTGCCAGCAGCTTAGCGGGGCGGGAGACCCAGTACTTC. It yields the protein CASSLAGRETQYF.

The chain links TRBV13 to TRBJ2-7, with 11 positions matching TRBD1. V gave up 5 bases and J gave up 4 bases; unmatched junction bases: 1. CDR3 size: 13 residues. Germline lookup yields CDR1 PRHDT and CDR2 FYEKMQ (reference sequence). CDR3 residues: CASSGDRGYEQYF. In DNA form, the CDR3 reads TGTGCCAGCAGCGGGGACAGGGGGTACGAGCAGTACTTC.

This chain joins TRBV7-6 and TRBJ2-5; 14 bases are shared with TRBD2. The CDR3 loop spans 17 amino acids. In germline, CDR1 is SGHVS, CDR2 FNYEAQ. V lost 5 bases and J lost 4; bases outside the gene matches: 9. The CDR3 nucleotides are TGTGCCAGCAGCCATAACCCGACTAGCGGGGGGGTAGAGACCCAGTACTTC. This gives the protein CASSHNPTSGGVETQYF. Drawing the rest from reference TRBV7-6 and TRBJ2-5, the complete variable domain is GAGVSQSPRYKVTKRGQDVALRCDPISGHVSLYWYRQALGQGPEFLTYFNYEAQQDKSGLPNDRFSAERPEGSISTLTIQRTEQRDSAMYRCASSHNPTSGGVETQYFGPGTRLLVL.

This sequence joins TRBV7-2 and TRBJ2-1, with TRBD2 as a possible D gene (6 bases). The V end lost 5 bases, the J end lost 8 bases, and 13 bases lay between the germline ends. Germline CDR1 and CDR2: SGHTA and FQGNSA. This CDR3 contains 13 residues. CDR3 DNA: TGTGCCAGCAGCGCCCGCTCGGGGGATGAGCAGTTCTTC. Protein product: CASSARSGDEQFF.

CDR3 residues: CASSRDDNGGGEQYF. CDR3 in DNA: TGTGCCAGCAGCCGGGACGATAACGGGGGTGGCGAGCAGTACTTC. This chain joins TRBV28 and TRBJ2-7; possible D gene TRBD2, 6 bases. V was shortened by 6 bases and J by 6 bases, with 21 bases between the two germline ends. Germline V gene lookup returns CDR1 MDHEN and CDR2 SYDVKM. The CDR3 covers 15 residues.

The chain combines TRBV6-5 with TRBJ1-1, with a weak D call TRBD1 (6 bases). Trimming shortened V by 6 bases and J by 3 bases, and 11 bases separated the two germline ends. CDR3 length equals 13 residues. Germline V lookup: CDR1 MNHEY, CDR2 SVGAGI. The CDR3 is CASSADRYTEAFF. CDR3 nucleotides: TGTGCCAGCAGCGCAGACAGGTACACTGAAGCTTTCTTT.

This chain connects TRBV6-5 to TRBJ2-2; 9 nucleotides line up with TRBD1. There are 14 residues in the CDR3. From germline, CDR1 is MNHEY and CDR2 SVGAGI. V lost 7 bases and J lost 5; bases outside the gene matches: 5. The CDR3 sequence: CASTQTGGTGELFF. The CDR3 DNA sequence: TGTGCCAGCACCCAGACAGGGGGGACCGGGGAGCTGTTTTTT.

This chain uses TRBV11-2 with TRBJ2-1; 10 nucleotides agree with TRBD2. The CDR3 runs to 15 residues. The ends lost 4 bases at V and 12 bases at J; junction bases unmatched: 12. Looked up from germline, CDR1 is SGHAT and CDR2 is FQNNGV. CDR3 amino acids: CASSSGGAGGPLQFF. The CDR3, as DNA: TGTGCCAGCAGCTCGGGAGGAGCGGGGGGGCCTCTGCAGTTCTTC.

The CDR3 DNA reads as TGTGCCAGCAGACACGGACAGGGGAACACCGGGGAGCTGTTTTTT. Amino acids: CASRHGQGNTGELFF. The V call is TRBV5-4, the J call TRBJ2-2; 8 positions match TRBD1. CDR3 length: 15 amino acids. The V and J ends lost 5 bases and 1 base, in that order; junction bases with no gene match: 4. Per germline, CDR1 SGHNT and CDR2 YYREEE (reference sequence).

This chain connects TRBV19 to TRBJ2-5, with TRBD2 matching over 9 bases. Trimming at V came to 6 bases and at J to 3 bases, leaving 8 bases not matched to a gene. Germline CDR1 and CDR2: LNHDA and SQIVND (reference sequence). The CDR3 is 15 amino acids. CDR3 in amino acids: CASRSSGANKETQYF. In nucleotides, the CDR3 is TGTGCCAGTAGATCTAGCGGGGCAAATAAAGAGACCCAGTACTTC.

The rearrangement uses TRBV28 and TRBJ1-3; D remains ambiguous. CDR1 is MDHEN, CDR2 SYDVKM, per germline. With 4 bases removed from V and 4 bases from J, the gap between germline ends came to 11 bases. This CDR3 contains 14 residues. The CDR3 DNA follows: TGTGCCAGCAGTTATGAACAATTAGGAAACACCATATATTTT. Protein: CASSYEQLGNTIYF.

This clone was found once. The chain combines TRBV18 with TRBJ2-3; D remains unclear. Trimming shortened V by 10 bases and J by 6 bases, and 17 bases separated the two germline ends. Germline V CDR1 and CDR2: KGHSH, LQKENI. The CDR3 consists of 13 residues. The CDR3 loop is CATCPVAGDTQYF. CDR3 nucleotide sequence: TGTGCCACCTGCCCCGTCGCTGGCGATACGCAGTATTTT.

The chain recombines TRBV7-8 with TRBJ2-7; 8 bases align to TRBD1. CDR3 size: 16 residues. With 1 base clipped from V and 0 bases from J, the junction kept 5 bases outside the gene matches. Germline V gene lookup returns CDR1 SGHVS and CDR2 FQNEAQ. CDR3 sequence (DNA): TGTGCCAGCAGCTTAGTTGGGACAGGTGACTCCTACGAGCAGTACTTC. Encoded protein: CASSLVGTGDSYEQYF.